This TCR beta chain was documented in a study of blood T cell repertoires in COVID-19. V shed 1 base and J 0 bases; nucleotides not matched to a gene: 11. Germline lookup yields CDR1 GTSNPN and CDR2 SVGIG (reference sequence). This CDR3 has 17 residues. The assay was immunoSEQ multiplex PCR, and TCRdb's table has in-frame clones only and misses some. The table records about 210,000 clones, roughly 80% of them present only once. Sequenced material: peripheral blood. The sequence was collected from a woman aged 40 to 55 with active or convalescent COVID-19. V usage is TRBV30 and J usage is TRBJ1-2, with TRBD1 matching 7 bases. The CDR3 here is CAWSAPTGRRPNYGYTF. CDR3 bases: TGTGCCTGGAGTGCCCCGACAGGGCGTAGACCTAACTATGGCTACACCTTC.